Listed here are 20 T cell receptor beta chains from one sample, sequenced in a study of beta chain features in type 1 diabetes. Expressed TCRB transcripts were sequenced because the isolated RNA had all been reverse transcribed beforehand. Generated by immunoSEQ multiplex PCR, the TCRdb table keeps only in-frame clones and is missing some. The table shows 860,000 or so clones, with roughly 16% occurring only once. The sequencing input was naive CD4+ T cells from blood. These receptors were obtained from a woman aged 18-29 years in good health.

There are a few counts of this clone. The sample carries other DNA sequences with the same CDR3. This sequence joins TRBV28 and TRBJ2-3; D gene ambiguous. The CDR3 has 13 amino acids. V dropped 5 bases and J dropped 0 bases, with 6 bases sitting between them. Per germline, CDR1 MDHEN and CDR2 SYDVKM. CDR3 in DNA: TGTGCCAGCAGTCCCTCTAGCACAGATACGCAGTATTTT. Its translation: CASSPSSTDTQYF.

As concerns this clone: This CDR3 is also generated by other DNA sequences in the sample. This sequence joins TRBV6-6 and TRBJ2-1; TRBD2 matches at 14 bases. This CDR3 spans 15 amino acids. Germline V gives CDR1 MNHNY, CDR2 SVGAGI (reference sequence). The V segment lost 4 bases and the J segment 7 bases; nucleotides outside the gene matches: 3. The CDR3 DNA reads TGTGCCAGCAGTTCCGGGACTAGCGGGAGAAATGAGCAGTTCTTC. It yields the protein CASSSGTSGRNEQFF.

The rearrangement uses TRBV19 and TRBJ1-5, with 7 positions matching TRBD1. The junction had 4 bases not matched to a gene; V was cut back by 4 bases and J by 4 bases. Per germline, CDR1 LNHDA and CDR2 SQIVND (reference sequence). The CDR3 has 14 amino acids. The CDR3 reads CASSRDSGNQPQHF. The CDR3 bases are TGTGCCAGTAGTAGGGACAGCGGGAATCAGCCCCAGCATTTT.

A few counts support this clone. The rearrangement joins TRBV7-3 to TRBJ2-2, with D uncertain. The germline V gene has CDR1 SGHTA and CDR2 FQGTGA. There are 13 residues in the CDR3. Deletions cut 3 bases from V and 3 bases from J, with 5 bases between. CDR3 DNA: TGTGCCAGCAGCTTTCAGTACACCGGGGAGCTGTTTTTT. The encoded protein is CASSFQYTGELFF.

This clone was seen a few times. The chain joins TRBV7-8 to TRBJ2-2, with 9 bases fitting TRBD2. The V gene end was trimmed by 7 bases and the J gene end by 2 bases; junction bases not matched to a gene: 5. This CDR3 has 15 residues. The germline V gene encodes CDR1 SGHVS and CDR2 FQNEAQ. The CDR3 region has the DNA TGTGCCAGCACCGGCGGGGGGGCCAACACCGGGGAGCTGTTTTTT. Amino acid sequence: CASTGGGANTGELFF.

V is TRBV6-1 and J is TRBJ2-7, with 9 bases fitting TRBD2. The V and J ends lost 6 bases and 2 bases, in that order; junction bases with no gene match: 8. The germline CDR1 and CDR2 sequences are MNHNS and SASEGT. CDR3 length: 15 amino acids. CDR3 sequence: CASRTGTSRAYEQYF. The DNA of the CDR3 is TGTGCCAGCAGAACCGGGACTAGCAGAGCCTACGAGCAGTACTTC.

The V gene is TRBV2, the J gene TRBJ2-5; 7 bases map to TRBD1. The CDR3 has 14 residues. CDR1 and CDR2 (germline): SNHLY, FYNNEI. V trimming: 4 bases; J trimming: 2 bases; junction bases outside the gene matches: 4. CDR3 loop: CASSGGTVQETQYF. CDR3 bases: TGTGCCAGCAGTGGGGGGACAGTTCAAGAGACCCAGTACTTC. Based on the CDR3 plus reference TRBV2 and TRBJ2-5, the full variable domain is EPEVTQTPSHQVTQMGQEVILRCVPISNHLYFYWYRQILGQKVEFLVSFYNNEISEKSEIFDDQFSVERPDGSNFTLKIRSTKLEDSAMYFCASSGGTVQETQYFGPGTRLLVL.

J is TRBJ1-2 and V is TRBV18; unclear D gene. The germline V gene has CDR1 KGHSH and CDR2 LQKENI. The ends were cut back, 3 bases at V and 6 bases at J, with 11 bases in the middle. The CDR3 contains 13 residues. As DNA, the CDR3 is TGTGCCAGCTCACCCTGGCCGGGGAATGGCTACACCTTC. Translation: CASSPWPGNGYTF.

The chain is built from TRBV4-1 and TRBJ2-1, with D unresolved. V lost 1 base, J lost 3 bases, and 7 bases lay in between. CDR3 length: 14 residues. The germline V gene encodes CDR1 MGHRA and CDR2 YSYEKL. The CDR3: CASSQVKSYNEQFF. CDR3 DNA sequence: TGCGCCAGCAGCCAAGTAAAGAGCTACAATGAGCAGTTCTTC.

This clone was seen only a few times. The rearrangement links TRBV7-9 to TRBJ1-5; 12 bases align to TRBD1. The V and J ends lost 1 base and 6 bases, in that order; junction bases with no gene match: 4. Germline loops: CDR1 SEHNR, CDR2 FQNEAQ (reference sequence). The CDR3 has 16 amino acids. The CDR3 reads CASSLGGQGATQPQHF. CDR3 sequence (DNA): TGTGCCAGCAGCTTAGGGGGACAGGGGGCTACTCAGCCCCAGCATTTT. The full variable domain, in which reference TRBV7-9 and TRBJ1-5 provide the parts outside the CDR3, is DTGVSQNPRHKITKRGQNVTFRCDPISEHNRLYWYRQTLGQGPEFLTYFQNEAQLEKSRLLSDRFSAERPKGSFSTLEIQRTEQGDSAMYLCASSLGGQGATQPQHFGDGTRLSIL.

A few counts support this clone. The genes are TRBV7-2 and TRBJ2-6; either TRBD1 or TRBD2 may fit D (5 bases each). The germline V and J ends were trimmed by 1 base and 4 bases, with 11 bases remaining between them. Germline V gene data show CDR1 as SGHTA and CDR2 as FQGNSA. This CDR3 contains 16 residues. The CDR3 here is CASSLVGTPGANVLTF. CDR3 coding DNA: TGTGCCAGCAGCTTAGTTGGGACGCCAGGGGCCAACGTCCTGACTTTC.

V usage is TRBV2 and J usage is TRBJ2-7, with TRBD1 as a possible D gene (5 bases). Trimming took off 5 bases at V and 1 base at J, with 15 bases between the two ends. Germline-derived CDR1 and CDR2 are SNHLY and FYNNEI. The CDR3 has 15 amino acids. Here the CDR3 reads CASSQNRLGSYEQYF. CDR3 bases: TGTGCCAGCAGTCAAAACAGGCTGGGATCCTACGAGCAGTACTTC.

The rearrangement joins TRBV27 to TRBJ1-4, with a possible D match to TRBD1 (5 bases). Germline assignment: CDR1 MNHEY and CDR2 SMNVEV (reference sequence). With 6 bases removed from V and 0 bases from J, the gap between germline ends came to 8 bases. The CDR3 is made up of 14 amino acids. CDR3 bases: TGTGCCAGCAGAGCAGGGTCAACTAATGAAAAACTGTTTTTT. Translated: CASRAGSTNEKLFF. Supplemented by reference TRBV27 and TRBJ1-4, the full variable domain reads EAQVTQNPRYLITVTGKKLTVTCSQNMNHEYMSWYRQDPGLGLRQIYYSMNVEVTDKGDVPEGYKVSRKEKRNFPLILESPSPNQTSLYFCASRAGSTNEKLFFGSGTQLSVL.

This chain connects TRBV27 to TRBJ2-1, with 10 bases identical to TRBD2. V was pared by 5 bases and J by 3 bases, with 10 bases of the junction left unmatched. This CDR3 region has 17 residues. Germline V gives CDR1 MNHEY, CDR2 SMNVEV (reference sequence). The CDR3 sequence is CASSLRLAGTGYNEQFF. The DNA of the CDR3 is TGTGCCAGCAGTCTGAGACTAGCGGGTACCGGCTACAATGAGCAGTTCTTC.

The chain employs TRBV29-1 and TRBJ2-2; D gene ambiguous. The V end lost 7 bases, the J end lost 5 bases, and 8 bases lay between the germline ends. CDR1 is SQVTM and CDR2 is ANQGSEA in the germline V gene. This CDR3 contains 11 residues. CDR3 region: CSGGLTGELFF. The DNA for the CDR3 is TGCAGCGGGGGTCTGACCGGGGAGCTGTTTTTT.

The V call is TRBV5-4, the J call TRBJ2-1; TRBD2 matches at 7 bases. V trimming: 4 bases; J trimming: 3 bases; junction bases outside the gene matches: 7. The germline V gene encodes CDR1 SGHNT and CDR2 YYREEE (reference sequence). The CDR3 has 15 amino acids. The CDR3 region has the DNA TGTGCCAGCAGCGACGGCCTAGCGGACTACAATGAGCAGTTCTTC. Amino acid sequence: CASSDGLADYNEQFF.

The chain uses TRBV18 and TRBJ2-5, with TRBD2 identical over 9 bases. Trimming removed 5 bases from V and 4 bases from J; junction bases left unmatched: 17. Germline lookup yields CDR1 KGHSH and CDR2 LQKENI. This CDR3 region has 18 residues. For the CDR3, the DNA is TGTGCCAGCTCAAGAGGCATTAGCGGGAGAGTCCCAGGAGAGACCCAGTACTTC. As protein: CASSRGISGRVPGETQYF.

This clone turned up a few times. The chain couples TRBV18 to TRBJ2-3; TRBD1 agrees at 7 bases. The germline V gene encodes CDR1 KGHSH and CDR2 LQKENI. J lost 2 bases, V lost 5 bases, and 7 bases had no gene match. The CDR3 covers 15 residues. The CDR3 nucleotides are TGTGCCAGCTCATCCACGGACAGGTTCACAGATACGCAGTATTTT. Protein product: CASSSTDRFTDTQYF.

This clone occurred a few times. This chain links TRBV29-1 with TRBJ2-3; D remains ambiguous. Germline V gene sequence: CDR1 SQVTM, CDR2 ANQGSEA. Trimming took 0 bases from V and 3 from J, leaving 10 bases between them. CDR3 size: 14 residues. The CDR3 DNA sequence: TGCAGCGTTGAAGACGTAGTCGGTACAGATACGCAGTATTTT. Protein product: CSVEDVVGTDTQYF.

The CDR3 region has the DNA TGTGCCAGCAGCCAACGAGGGGGACTAGCGGGAGCCGGGGAGCTGTTTTTT. Translation gives CASSQRGGLAGAGELFF. The chain employs TRBV5-6 and TRBJ2-2; 14 nucleotides line up with TRBD2. The CDR3 length is 17 residues. CDR1 is SGHDT and CDR2 is YYEEEE in the germline V gene. V was pared by 4 bases and J by 6 bases, with 8 bases of the junction left unmatched.